Each of the 14 T cell receptor beta chains below was sequenced from the same sample in a study of blood T cell repertoires in COVID-19. Sequencing was performed with immunoSEQ multiplex PCR; in TCRdb, only in-frame clones are kept and a portion is missing. The sample includes about 240,000 clones, 65% to 90% of them seen just once. Sequenced input: peripheral blood. The source is a woman between 70 and 85 years old with acute or convalescent COVID-19.

CDR3 protein: CASVLGAVNTEAFF. DNA of the CDR3: TGTGCCAGCGTCTTAGGGGCAGTGAACACTGAAGCTTTCTTT. This chain connects TRBV7-9 to TRBJ1-1, with D perhaps matching TRBD1 (5 bases). V lost 8 bases and J lost 0, with 13 bases in between. The CDR3 covers 14 residues. The germline V gene has CDR1 SEHNR and CDR2 FQNEAQ (reference sequence).

This clone was seen once. The chain links TRBV27 to TRBJ2-1; 9 nucleotides align to TRBD2. CDR1 and CDR2 from the germline V gene are MNHEY and SMNVEV (reference sequence). The V and J ends lost 4 bases and 4 bases, in that order; junction bases with no gene match: 8. This CDR3 is 16 amino acids long. This CDR3 is CASSSPLTSGYNEQFF. As DNA, the CDR3 is TGTGCCAGCAGTTCCCCCCTGACTAGCGGTTACAATGAGCAGTTCTTC.

This clone was picked up one time. Lacking the conserved final phenylalanine or tryptophan, this CDR3 likely reflects a read error. No DNA is shown, since the ends of the CDR3 on it are uncertain; the CDR3 is the one TCRdb lists. The J gene is TRBJ1-2, the V gene TRBV6-1; the table's D call TRBD1 went unverified against the DNA. The CDR3 spans 12 residues, counting both ends. CDR1 is MNHNS and CDR2 is SASEGT in the germline V gene. The CDR3 loop is CASSEVGAGLRA.

The chain is built from TRBV30 and TRBJ2-3, with D possibly being TRBD2 (5 bases). With 2 bases removed from V and 4 bases from J, the gap between germline ends came to 10 bases. This CDR3 is built from 13 residues. In germline, CDR1 is GTSNPN, CDR2 SVGIG (reference sequence). In DNA form, the CDR3 reads TGTGCCTGGAGTACTCAACTAGCAGATACGCAGTATTTT. Translated: CAWSTQLADTQYF.

The chain has TRBV11-3 and TRBJ1-3; a possible D gene is TRBD1 (5 bases). This CDR3 contains 13 residues. V was cut by 5 bases and J by 4 bases, with 9 bases left in between. The germline V gene has CDR1 SGHNT and CDR2 YENEEA. The CDR3 DNA sequence: TGTGCCAGCAGCGGGGACTTCGGAAACACCATATATTTT. Amino acid sequence: CASSGDFGNTIYF.

The chain recombines TRBV29-1 with TRBJ1-2, with D possibly matching TRBD1 (6 bases). The germline V and J ends were trimmed by 7 bases and 3 bases, with 12 bases remaining between them. The germline V gene has CDR1 SQVTM and CDR2 ANQGSEA. This CDR3 is built from 12 residues. The CDR3 DNA reads as TGCAGCGCGGACAGTTCGGACTATGGCTACACCTTC. The encoded protein is CSADSSDYGYTF.

This clone was picked up one time. The rearrangement uses TRBV2 and TRBJ1-1; no clear D gene. CDR1 SNHLY and CDR2 FYNNEI come from the germline V gene. The germline V and J ends were trimmed by 7 bases and 0 bases, with 9 bases remaining between them. This CDR3 comprises 13 residues. CDR3 protein: CASNEGLNTEAFF. The CDR3 DNA reads TGTGCCAGCAACGAGGGTCTGAACACTGAAGCTTTCTTT.

The rearrangement joins TRBV30 to TRBJ2-5; 7 bases fit TRBD1. Germline lookup yields CDR1 GTSNPN and CDR2 SVGIG (reference sequence). The V segment lost 7 bases and the J segment 5 bases; nucleotides outside the gene matches: 10. The CDR3 runs to 13 residues. CDR3 DNA sequence: TGTGCCTATCAGGGACAGAGCCGGGAGACCCAGTACTTC. Amino acids: CAYQGQSRETQYF.

The chain recombines TRBV5-6 with TRBJ2-1; D perhaps matches TRBD2 (6 bases). Trimming removed 7 bases from V and 3 bases from J, with 14 bases in between. From germline, CDR1 is SGHDT and CDR2 YYEEEE. This CDR3 is built from 14 residues. The CDR3 sequence: CASARREYYNEQFF. CDR3 coding DNA: TGTGCCAGCGCTAGGAGGGAATACTACAATGAGCAGTTCTTC.

This rearrangement joins TRBV5-8 to TRBJ1-2, with TRBD1 matching 10 bases. In germline, CDR1 is SGHTS, CDR2 YDEGEE. This CDR3 contains 15 residues. J was trimmed by 6 bases and V by 5 bases; bases with no gene match: 10. In DNA form, the CDR3 reads TGTGCCAGCAGTTCCCGGGACAGGGGAGGACATGGCTACACCTTC. Translating gives CASSSRDRGGHGYTF.

The DNA for the CDR3 is TGCGCCAGCAGCTTGGGACCCGACAGGGTTTCGTCCGAAGCTTTCTTT. Amino acids: CASSLGPDRVSSEAFF. The genes are TRBV5-1 and TRBJ1-1; 7 bases line up with TRBD1. The germline V gene encodes CDR1 SGHRS and CDR2 YFSETQ. The V and J ends lost 0 bases and 8 bases, in that order; junction bases with no gene match: 13. The CDR3 extends over 16 amino acids.

DNA for the CDR3: TGTGCCTGGAGTTTCTCTCCGCTCAGGGATTCACCCCTCCACTTT. Encoded protein: CAWSFSPLRDSPLHF. The chain combines TRBV30 with TRBJ1-6; perhaps TRBD1 as D (5 bases). The length of the CDR3 is 15 residues. The V gene lost 2 bases and the J gene lost 8 bases, with 16 bases spanning the gap. The germline gives CDR1 GTSNPN, CDR2 SVGIG (reference sequence).

A few counts support this clone. The chain couples TRBV18 to TRBJ2-3, with a weak D call TRBD1 (5 bases). Between the trimmed V and J ends, which lost 6 bases and 2 bases, there was a span of 12 bases. This CDR3 contains 14 residues. The V gene's germline CDR1 is KGHSH and CDR2 LQKENI. The CDR3 is CASSPRVNTDTQYF. CDR3 sequence (DNA): TGTGCCAGCTCGCCCAGGGTTAACACAGATACGCAGTATTTT.

The chain links TRBV6-1 to TRBJ1-2; no definite D call. Germline V gives CDR1 MNHNS, CDR2 SASEGT. The CDR3 covers 15 residues. Trimming took 0 bases from V and 3 from J, leaving 11 bases between them. In nucleotides, the CDR3 is TGTGCCAGCAGTGAAGCTACGGGGTCTTACTATGGCTACACCTTC. This gives the protein CASSEATGSYYGYTF.